These T cell receptor beta chains were read from a single sample in a study of untreated major depressive disorder. The repertoire was sequenced with immunoSEQ multiplex PCR; TCRdb's copy has only in-frame clones and lacks some. The sample lists under 15,000 clones; about 89% were seen once. The sequenced sample was CD4+ T cells from PBMCs. The source of these receptors is a woman in her twenties or thirties with major depressive disorder. Each CDR3 is given with its conserved first and last residue.

CDR3 | V
CASRNRELGGYTF | TRBV6-5
CAWSKGTGVFEAFF | TRBV30
CASSYRTGVYGYTF | TRBV5-1
CASSHRPRHGYTF | TRBV14
CAYGPGRVYEQYF | TRBV30
CASSSDRGQIGTEAFF | TRBV5-1
CASSVGPSGIQGEQFF | TRBV9
CASSLATGGRHEQYF | TRBV7-2
CASSLRGGGRTDTQYF | TRBV5-8
CASSLLGGVETQYF | TRBV28
CASSLGLVEQFF | TRBV7-2
CASSPLGDLGTGELFF | TRBV14
CASSLVQGQETQYF | TRBV11-2
CASSLGSLTDYEQYF | TRBV11-2
CASSLKGSSSYEQYF | TRBV27
CAISVGEGANQPQHF | TRBV10-3
CASSLQGPHEAFF | TRBV9
CATGTQVDSEQYF | TRBV10-3
CASSIGSGRAANTGELFF | TRBV19
CASSLVYADTQYF | TRBV5-1
CASSPPGQGTNTEAFF | TRBV18
CASSSSGTGVDEQFF | TRBV7-3
CASSFLRAGVNTGELFF | TRBV27
CASRGASYEQYF | TRBV5-1
CASSAIRQGSYNEQFF | TRBV9
CASRGTIANYGYTF | TRBV19
CASTHVSGGYTF | TRBV28
CAWMGRDRYYGYTF | TRBV30
CAIREQGRPYGYTF | TRBV10-3
CASSLIGTEAFF | TRBV11-2
CASSESRGYGYTF | TRBV10-1
CASSPEPSYGYTF | TRBV11-3
CSARELHEAFF | TRBV20-1
CALQDAYEQYF | TRBV30
CASRPGLSTDTQYF | TRBV7-9
CASSYVRQLRSYEQYF | TRBV6-5
CASINLRTGQYGYTF | TRBV6-6
CASSAYGDGEQYF | TRBV11-3
CASSIGWVGYTF | TRBV19
CASSQGRTGQFF | TRBV4-3
CAWTSGNLYGYTF | TRBV30
CASSYGNYQPQHF | TRBV27
CASSYDRALNYGYTF | TRBV7-9
CASVNRRGEGDTEAFF | TRBV19
CASSWDYGNEQFF | TRBV10-2
CASNPRRGTEAFF | TRBV6-5
CASREVIGLGSYNEQFF | TRBV5-8
CASSSRTDPRDEQYF | TRBV11-3
CASSDGYQETQYF | TRBV10-1
CASSLTSGTYEQYF | TRBV28
CASNRGGNQPQHF | TRBV5-5
CAISESGTGRNEQYF | TRBV10-3
CASSPSLELFF | TRBV5-5